Following are 17 T cell receptor beta chains from one sample sequenced in a study of CD8 T cells in Susac syndrome. Reverse transcription of about 0.45 to 1 ug RNA was performed with random hexamers. Using its own MiXCR run on the immunoSEQ multiplex PCR reads, TCRdb lists one record per CDR3 protein. The sample yields under 250,000 distinct CDR3 sequences, about 95% seen once. The sequenced sample consisted of CD4+ T cells from PBMCs. Receptors were obtained from a human donor with Susac syndrome.

The rearrangement joins TRBV5-1 to TRBJ1-5, with D possibly TRBD1 on 5 matching bases. V lost 4 bases and J 2 bases, leaving 13 bases between the germline ends. In germline, CDR1 is SGHRS, CDR2 YFSETQ. The CDR3 loop spans 15 amino acids. The CDR3 DNA follows: TGCGCCAGCAGCCTCCGGGGGGAAGGCAATCAGCCCCAGCATTTT. Translated, it gives CASSLRGEGNQPQHF.

This clonotype has just a few counts. The rearrangement joins TRBV9 to TRBJ2-2; D is unresolved. V lost 2 bases and J lost 6, with 5 bases in between. Germline-derived CDR1 and CDR2 are SGDLS and YYNGEE. The CDR3 runs 12 residues. The CDR3 here is CASSVTAGELFF. The CDR3 DNA reads TGTGCCAGCAGCGTTACCGCCGGGGAGCTGTTTTTT. The full variable domain, completed using reference TRBV9 and TRBJ2-2, is DSGVTQTPKHLITATGQRVTLRCSPRSGDLSVYWYQQSLDQGLQFLIQYYNGEERAKGNILERFSAQQFPDLHSELNLSSLELGDSALYFCASSVTAGELFFGEGSRLTVL.

V usage is TRBV29-1 and J usage is TRBJ2-1; D remains unclear. With 2 bases removed from V and 7 bases from J, the gap between germline ends came to 9 bases. The CDR3 is 12 residues long. CDR1 and CDR2 from the germline V gene are SQVTM and ANQGSEA. CDR3 region: CSVERARNEQFF. As DNA, the CDR3 is TGCAGCGTTGAAAGGGCTAGGAATGAGCAGTTCTTC.

The genes are TRBV30 and TRBJ1-6; 8 positions match TRBD1. Germline CDR1 reads GTSNPN; CDR2 reads SVGIG (reference sequence). This CDR3 is built from 15 residues. V was pared by 2 bases and J by 9 bases, with 9 bases of the junction left unmatched. The CDR3 loop reads CAWSPSGQGISPLHF. The DNA for the CDR3 is TGTGCCTGGAGTCCAAGTGGACAGGGAATTTCACCCCTCCACTTT.

The V call is TRBV24-1, the J call TRBJ1-2; D gene uncertain. Trimming removed 4 bases from V and 6 bases from J, with 17 bases in between. Germline V CDR1 and CDR2: KGHDR, SFDVKD. The CDR3 spans 15 residues. The CDR3 here is CATSDLVSARDGYTF. CDR3 nucleotide sequence: TGTGCCACCAGTGACCTAGTTTCGGCCCGCGATGGCTACACCTTC.

The J gene is TRBJ1-5, the V gene TRBV5-4, with D perhaps matching TRBD1 (6 bases). This CDR3 contains 14 residues. Germline-derived CDR1 and CDR2 are SGHNT and YYREEE (reference sequence). V was shortened by 4 bases and J by 7 bases, with 15 bases between the two germline ends. In DNA, the CDR3 is TGTGCCAGCAGCAAGGAGCAGGGGTTACAGCCCCAGCATTTT. This codes for CASSKEQGLQPQHF. Based on the CDR3 plus reference TRBV5-4 and TRBJ1-5, the full variable domain is ETGVTQSPTHLIKTRGQQVTLRCSSQSGHNTVSWYQQALGQGPQFIFQYYREEENGRGNFPPRFSGLQFPNYSSELNVNALELDDSALYLCASSKEQGLQPQHFGDGTRLSIL.

The chain carries TRBV18 and TRBJ2-7; tentatively, D is TRBD2 (5 bases). The CDR3 extends over 15 amino acids. CDR1 and CDR2 from the germline V gene are KGHSH and LQKENI. V was trimmed by 3 bases and J by 2 bases, leaving 14 bases between them. The CDR3 nucleotides read TGTGCCAGCTCACCGGGGTTATCGGGGACCTACGAGCAGTACTTC. Its protein is CASSPGLSGTYEQYF.

The J gene is TRBJ2-3, the V gene TRBV30; TRBD2 matches 15 bases. Losses at the gene ends were 0 bases for V and 4 bases for J; bases not matched to a gene: 5. Germline V gene sequence: CDR1 GTSNPN, CDR2 SVGIG (reference sequence). The CDR3 length is 17 residues. CDR3 protein: CAWSVAGTSGGSDTQYF. Written as DNA, the CDR3 is TGTGCCTGGAGTGTAGCCGGGACTAGCGGGGGGTCAGATACGCAGTATTTT.

V and J are TRBV6-2 or TRBV6-3 and TRBJ2-3; 8 bases line up with TRBD1. The J segment lost 4 bases and the V segment lost 6 bases, leaving 6 bases of the junction unmatched. The CDR3 spans 14 residues. Germline V gives CDR1 MNHEY, CDR2 SVGEGT. CDR3 loop: CASRDRGPSDTQYF. The CDR3 nucleotides are TGTGCCAGCAGAGACAGGGGTCCCTCAGATACGCAGTATTTT.

The V and J genes are TRBV10-2 and TRBJ2-3; possibly TRBD2 for D (6 bases). V was trimmed by 3 bases and J by 5 bases, leaving 15 bases between them. Germline lookup yields CDR1 WSHSY and CDR2 SAAADI. This CDR3 has 15 residues. This chain's CDR3 is CASSDQMAGQDTQYF. The CDR3, as DNA: TGCGCCAGCAGTGATCAAATGGCGGGGCAAGATACGCAGTATTTT.

This chain links TRBV7-9 with TRBJ2-1; TRBD1 agrees at 7 bases. This CDR3 has 17 amino acids. The ends lost 6 bases at V and 0 bases at J; junction bases unmatched: 11. Germline assignment: CDR1 SEHNR and CDR2 FQNEAQ (reference sequence). This chain's CDR3 is CASSITQGGSSYNEQFF. CDR3 sequence (DNA): TGTGCCAGCAGTATAACCCAAGGGGGCAGCTCCTACAATGAGCAGTTCTTC.

V usage is TRBV29-1 and J usage is TRBJ1-4; unclear D gene. The V gene lost 7 bases and the J gene lost 0 bases, with 18 bases spanning the gap. This CDR3 is built from 16 residues. CDR1 and CDR2 from the germline V gene are SQVTM and ANQGSEA. CDR3 region: CSAGYTNEATNEKLFF. In DNA, the CDR3 is TGCAGCGCTGGTTACACAAACGAGGCAACTAATGAAAAACTGTTTTTT.

The rearrangement links TRBV5-6 to TRBJ2-6; tentative D call: TRBD1 (6 bases). The CDR3 extends over 15 amino acids. The ends were cut back, 3 bases at V and 4 bases at J, with 11 bases in the middle. The germline CDR1 and CDR2 sequences are SGHDT and YYEEEE. Here the CDR3 DNA reads TGTGCCAGCAGCTACACAGGGTTCGGGGCCAACGTCCTGACTTTC. Its protein is CASSYTGFGANVLTF.

This clonotype was seen once. This chain connects TRBV20-1 to TRBJ2-1; 12 bases line up with TRBD2. With 2 bases clipped from V and 7 bases from J, the junction kept 3 bases outside the gene matches. Germline V gene sequence: CDR1 DFQATT, CDR2 SNEGSKA (reference sequence). This CDR3 is built from 14 residues. CDR3 bases: TGCAGTGCTAGACTAGCGGGGGGGATGAATGAGCAGTTCTTC. It yields the protein CSARLAGGMNEQFF.

The chain carries TRBV27 and TRBJ2-4; 9 bases line up with TRBD1. Per germline, CDR1 MNHEY and CDR2 SMNVEV (reference sequence). Unmatched junction bases numbered 15, after V lost 4 bases and J lost 8 bases. The CDR3 extends over 17 amino acids. The CDR3 DNA follows: TGTGCCAGCAGTTCCTCGACAGGGGGATGGAGAGCGGACATTCAGTACTTC. Protein product: CASSSSTGGWRADIQYF.

The chain is built from TRBV6-5 and TRBJ2-1, with TRBD1 identical over 7 bases. V was clipped by 6 bases and J by 8 bases; unmatched bases: 7. The CDR3 loop spans 13 amino acids. In germline, CDR1 is MNHEY, CDR2 SVGAGI. The CDR3 sequence is CASRETGLDEQFF. The CDR3 nucleotides are TGTGCCAGCAGGGAGACAGGGCTGGATGAGCAGTTCTTC.

The chain employs TRBV12-3 or TRBV12-4 and TRBJ1-5; D is ambiguous. This CDR3 contains 12 residues. V lost 3 bases, J lost 3 bases, and 3 bases lay in between. CDR3 DNA sequence: TGTGCCAGCAGTTTTGACAATCAGCCCCAGCATTTT. As protein: CASSFDNQPQHF.